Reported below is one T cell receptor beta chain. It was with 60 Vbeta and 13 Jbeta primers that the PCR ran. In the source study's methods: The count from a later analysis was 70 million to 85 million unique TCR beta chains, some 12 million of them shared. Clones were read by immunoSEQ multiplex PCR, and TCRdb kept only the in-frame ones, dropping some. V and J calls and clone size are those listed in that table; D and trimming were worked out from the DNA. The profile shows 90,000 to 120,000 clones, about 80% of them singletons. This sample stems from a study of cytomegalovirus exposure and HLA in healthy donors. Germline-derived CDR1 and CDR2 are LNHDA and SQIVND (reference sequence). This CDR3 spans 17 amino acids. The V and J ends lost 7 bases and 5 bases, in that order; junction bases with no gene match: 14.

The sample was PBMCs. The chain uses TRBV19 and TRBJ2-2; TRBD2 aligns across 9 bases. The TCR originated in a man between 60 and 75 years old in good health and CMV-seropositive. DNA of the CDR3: TGTGCCAGTACCGTGGGGTGGATAGCGGGGGATACCGGGGAGCTGTTTTTT. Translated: CASTVGWIAGDTGELFF.